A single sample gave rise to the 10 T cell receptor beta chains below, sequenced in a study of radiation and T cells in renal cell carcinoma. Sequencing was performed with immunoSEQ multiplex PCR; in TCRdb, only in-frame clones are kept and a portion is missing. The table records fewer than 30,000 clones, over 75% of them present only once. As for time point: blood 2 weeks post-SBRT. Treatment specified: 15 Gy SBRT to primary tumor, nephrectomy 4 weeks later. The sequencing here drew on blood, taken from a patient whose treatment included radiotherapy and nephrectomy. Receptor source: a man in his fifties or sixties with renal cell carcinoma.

The CDR3 loop reads CASSEGLAGLFYEQYF. DNA of the CDR3: TGTGCCAGCAGCGAAGGATTAGCGGGATTGTTCTACGAGCAGTACTTC. This chain joins TRBV7-8 and TRBJ2-7; 8 bases line up with TRBD2. Germline values: CDR1 SGHVS, CDR2 FQNEAQ. CDR3 size: 16 residues. J gave up 3 bases and V 5 bases, and 12 bases lay outside the gene matches.

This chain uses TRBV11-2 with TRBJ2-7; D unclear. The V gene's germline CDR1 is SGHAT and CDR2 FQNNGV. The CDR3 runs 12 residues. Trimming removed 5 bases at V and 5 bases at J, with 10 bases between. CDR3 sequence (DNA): TGTGCCAGCAGCCTCCTGGGCCACGAGCAGTACTTC. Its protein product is CASSLLGHEQYF.

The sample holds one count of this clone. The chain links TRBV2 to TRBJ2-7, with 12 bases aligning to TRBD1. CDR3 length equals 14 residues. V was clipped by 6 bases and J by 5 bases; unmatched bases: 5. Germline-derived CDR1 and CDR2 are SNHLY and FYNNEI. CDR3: CASSPGTGGDEQYF. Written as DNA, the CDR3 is TGTGCCAGCAGCCCCGGGACAGGGGGCGACGAGCAGTACTTC.

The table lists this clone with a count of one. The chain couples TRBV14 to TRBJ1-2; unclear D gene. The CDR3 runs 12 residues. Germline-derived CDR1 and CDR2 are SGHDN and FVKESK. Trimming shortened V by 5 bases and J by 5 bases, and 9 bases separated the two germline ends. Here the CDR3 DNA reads TGTGCCAGCAGCAGGTCAGCTTATGGCTACACCTTC. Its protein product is CASSRSAYGYTF.

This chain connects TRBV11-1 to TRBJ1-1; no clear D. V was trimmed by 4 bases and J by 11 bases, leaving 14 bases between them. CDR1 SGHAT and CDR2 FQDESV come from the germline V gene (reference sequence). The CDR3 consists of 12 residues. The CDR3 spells CASSSAANGAFF. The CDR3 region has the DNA TGTGCCAGCAGCTCCGCTGCTAATGGGGCTTTCTTT.

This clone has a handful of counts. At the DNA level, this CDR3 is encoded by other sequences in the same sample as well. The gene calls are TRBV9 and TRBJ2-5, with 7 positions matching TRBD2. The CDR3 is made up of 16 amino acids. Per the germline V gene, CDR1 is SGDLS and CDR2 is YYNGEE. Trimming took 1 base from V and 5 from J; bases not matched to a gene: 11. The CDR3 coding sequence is TGTGCCAGCAGCGTATTAGCGGGCGAGGGGCGTGAGACCCAGTACTTC. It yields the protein CASSVLAGEGRETQYF.

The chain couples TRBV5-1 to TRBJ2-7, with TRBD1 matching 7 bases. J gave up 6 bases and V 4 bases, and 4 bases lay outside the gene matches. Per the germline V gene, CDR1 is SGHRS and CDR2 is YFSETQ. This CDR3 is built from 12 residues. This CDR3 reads CASSQTGSEQYF. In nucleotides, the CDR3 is TGCGCCAGCAGCCAGACAGGGAGCGAGCAGTACTTC.

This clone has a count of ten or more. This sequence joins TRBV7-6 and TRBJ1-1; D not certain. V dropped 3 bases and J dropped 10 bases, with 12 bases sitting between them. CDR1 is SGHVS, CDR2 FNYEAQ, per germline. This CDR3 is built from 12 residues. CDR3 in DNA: TGTGCCAGCAGCTTGGATGGTCGAGGAGCTTTCTTT. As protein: CASSLDGRGAFF.

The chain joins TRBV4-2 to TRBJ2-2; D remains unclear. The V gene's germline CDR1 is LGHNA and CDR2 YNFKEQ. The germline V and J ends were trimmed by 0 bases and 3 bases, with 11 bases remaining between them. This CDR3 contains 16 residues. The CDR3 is CASSQDRNPYTGELFF. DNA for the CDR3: TGTGCCAGCAGCCAAGATCGGAATCCATACACCGGGGAGCTGTTTTTT.

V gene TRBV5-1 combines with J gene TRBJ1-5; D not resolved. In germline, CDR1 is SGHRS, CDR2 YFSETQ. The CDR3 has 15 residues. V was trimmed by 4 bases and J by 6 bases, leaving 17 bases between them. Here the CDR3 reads CASSQTDPGSQPQHF. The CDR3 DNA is TGCGCCAGCAGCCAAACCGACCCAGGTTCTCAGCCCCAGCATTTT.